Below are 29 T cell receptor beta chains sequenced from a single sample in a study of blood T cell repertoires in COVID-19. Clones were read by immunoSEQ multiplex PCR, and TCRdb kept only the in-frame ones, dropping some. The data contain approximately 70,000 clones, about 89% of them seen just once; the ten biggest clones take up approximately 2.4%. The material sequenced was peripheral blood. The receptor source for this set is a man aged 45-65 years with COVID-19, enrolled during active disease.

The chain uses TRBV13 and TRBJ2-2, with 11 bases aligning to TRBD1. Losses at the gene ends were 6 bases for V and 4 bases for J; bases not matched to a gene: 13. The CDR3 runs to 18 residues. Germline values: CDR1 PRHDT, CDR2 FYEKMQ (reference sequence). Here the CDR3 reads CASSRTWTGGRGTGELFF. The CDR3 bases are TGTGCCAGCAGTAGAACCTGGACAGGGGGCAGGGGCACCGGGGAGCTGTTTTTT.

V is TRBV28 and J is TRBJ2-5, with a weak D call TRBD2 (6 bases). Trimming pared 5 bases from V and 5 bases from J, leaving 21 bases between. The length of the CDR3 is 16 residues. Germline V gives CDR1 MDHEN, CDR2 SYDVKM. Here the CDR3 DNA reads TGTGCCAGCAGTCCGGTCGGGGGATCCCCTTGGGAGACCCAGTACTTC. Translated: CASSPVGGSPWETQYF. Filled out from reference TRBV28 and TRBJ2-5, the complete variable domain reads DVKVTQSSRYLVKRTGEKVFLECVQDMDHENMFWYRQDPGLGLRLIYFSYDVKMKEKGDIPEGYSVSREKKERFSLILESASTNQTSMYLCASSPVGGSPWETQYFGPGTRLLVL.

The chain employs TRBV3-1 (or the pseudogene TRBV3-2) and TRBJ2-2; 9 positions agree with TRBD1. This CDR3 is 15 amino acids long. CDR1 and CDR2 from the germline V gene are LGHDT and YNNKEL (reference sequence). V shed 5 bases and J 6 bases; nucleotides not matched to a gene: 7. The CDR3 is CASSFRDRAPGELFF. In DNA, the CDR3 is TGTGCCAGCAGCTTCCGGGACAGGGCCCCCGGGGAGCTGTTTTTT.

V usage is TRBV18 and J usage is TRBJ2-7; D may be TRBD1 (6 bases). The germline CDR1 and CDR2 sequences are KGHSH and LQKENI. This CDR3 has 14 residues. V was cut by 4 bases and J by 3 bases, with 13 bases left in between. The CDR3 is CASSRGHIIYEQYV. The CDR3 DNA reads TGTGCCAGCTCACGGGGACATATTATCTACGAGCAGTACGTC.

For the CDR3, the DNA is TGTGCCAGCAGTGATAGAGGTAGCAATCAGCCCCAGCATTTT. It specifies CASSDRGSNQPQHF. The V call is TRBV2, the J call TRBJ1-5; no reliable D call. The CDR3 is 14 residues long. Germline values: CDR1 SNHLY, CDR2 FYNNEI. Between the trimmed V and J ends, which lost 3 bases and 0 bases, there was a span of 6 bases.

The chain carries TRBV9 and TRBJ2-3; possible D gene TRBD2, 6 bases. The CDR3 loop spans 15 amino acids. V lost 4 bases to trimming and J lost 3 bases, with 15 bases between them. Germline V gives CDR1 SGDLS, CDR2 YYNGEE. In DNA, the CDR3 is TGTGCCAGCAGCACCGGCGGAGGGCGGACAGATACGCAGTATTTT. Its translation: CASSTGGGRTDTQYF.

The chain combines TRBV6-5 with TRBJ2-1, with a tentative D call TRBD1 (5 bases). Germline CDR1 and CDR2: MNHEY and SVGAGI. V dropped 2 bases and J dropped 0 bases, with 8 bases sitting between them. CDR3 length: 15 residues. The CDR3 DNA reads as TGTGCCAGCAGTTACAGGGGTTCCTCCTACAATGAGCAGTTCTTC. It is translated as CASSYRGSSYNEQFF.

The chain links TRBV7-9 to TRBJ1-2; D gene ambiguous. Germline CDR1 is SEHNR and CDR2 is FQNEAQ (reference sequence). The V gene lost 0 bases and the J gene lost 4 bases, with 9 bases spanning the gap. The CDR3 totals 14 residues. The CDR3 reads CASSLAAFGYGYTF. The CDR3 DNA follows: TGTGCCAGCAGCTTAGCCGCGTTTGGCTATGGCTACACCTTC. Together with reference TRBV7-9 and TRBJ1-2, the CDR3 gives the full variable domain: DTGVSQNPRHKITKRGQNVTFRCDPISEHNRLYWYRQTLGQGPEFLTYFQNEAQLEKSRLLSDRFSAERPKGSFSTLEIQRTEQGDSAMYLCASSLAAFGYGYTFGSGTRLTVV.

CDR3 sequence reads: CASSLTGGGSLSGNTIYF. For the CDR3, the DNA is TGTGCCAGCAGCCTAACGGGGGGCGGTTCACTCTCTGGAAACACCATATATTTT. This chain uses TRBV11-2 with TRBJ1-3; D perhaps matches TRBD1 (6 bases). V lost 5 bases and J 0 bases, leaving 20 bases between the germline ends. Germline CDR1 SGHAT, CDR2 FQNNGV. The CDR3 consists of 18 residues.

The DNA of the CDR3 is TGTGCCAGCAGCCTATACGGGACACCTGATGAAAAACTGTTTTTT. It is translated as CASSLYGTPDEKLFF. The V call is TRBV7-9, the J call TRBJ1-4, with D possibly being TRBD1 (6 bases). The ends were cut back, 5 bases at V and 6 bases at J, with 16 bases in the middle. Germline V gene lookup returns CDR1 SEHNR and CDR2 FQNEAQ (reference sequence). The CDR3 extends over 15 amino acids. Variable domain in full (rest from reference TRBV7-9 and TRBJ1-4): DTGVSQNPRHKITKRGQNVTFRCDPISEHNRLYWYRQTLGQGPEFLTYFQNEAQLEKSRLLSDRFSAERPKGSFSTLEIQRTEQGDSAMYLCASSLYGTPDEKLFFGSGTQLSVL.

This sequence joins TRBV5-6 and TRBJ2-3; D is undetermined. Trimming left V 0 bases short and J 4 bases short, with 3 bases between. The length of the CDR3 is 12 residues. CDR1 is SGHDT, CDR2 YYEEEE, per germline. The CDR3 DNA reads TGTGCCAGCAGCTTGGTCGCAGATACGCAGTATTTT. Protein: CASSLVADTQYF.

A word on this clone: A junction boundary mismatches the germline segment, possibly from a read error. The chain employs TRBV7-7 and TRBJ2-1; 8 bases agree with TRBD2. This CDR3 comprises 16 residues. Germline assignment: CDR1 SSHAT and CDR2 FNYEAQ (reference sequence). The CDR3 is CASSSTSGSSYNEQFF. In DNA, the CDR3 is TGTGCTAGCAGCTCCACTAGCGGAAGCTCCTACAATGAGCAGTTCTTC.

The rearrangement joins TRBV19 to TRBJ2-1, with D unresolved. The CDR3 contains 16 residues. The V end lost 1 base, the J end lost 4 bases, and 14 bases lay between the germline ends. Germline CDR1 and CDR2: LNHDA and SQIVND (reference sequence). The CDR3 sequence is CASSIVSTLLYNEQFF. CDR3 DNA sequence: TGTGCCAGTAGTATAGTGAGCACTCTATTGTACAATGAGCAGTTCTTC.

The chain links TRBV7-2 to TRBJ1-5; D remains ambiguous. V was shortened by 4 bases and J by 3 bases, with 7 bases between the two germline ends. In germline, CDR1 is SGHTA, CDR2 FQGNSA. The length of the CDR3 is 13 residues. CDR3 region: CASSSQANQPQHF. The CDR3 DNA follows: TGTGCCAGCAGCTCCCAGGCCAATCAGCCCCAGCATTTT. The whole variable domain, remainder taken from reference TRBV7-2 and TRBJ1-5, is GAGVSQSPSNKVTEKGKDVELRCDPISGHTALYWYRQSLGQGLEFLIYFQGNSAPDKSGLPSDRFSAERTGGSVSTLTIQRTQQEDSAVYLCASSSQANQPQHFGDGTRLSIL.

The V and J genes are TRBV29-1 and TRBJ1-3; D is uncertain. The CDR3 is 13 residues long. Germline CDR1 and CDR2: SQVTM and ANQGSEA. V was clipped by 4 bases and J by 2 bases, with 9 bases between them. In nucleotides, the CDR3 is TGCAGCGTTGGTCGGGGAACTGGAAACACCATATATTTT. Amino acids: CSVGRGTGNTIYF.

The chain combines TRBV4-3 with TRBJ2-1, with TRBD2 as a possible D gene (5 bases). The CDR3 contains 17 residues. The germline V gene encodes CDR1 LGHNA and CDR2 YSLEER. The V gene lost 1 base and the J gene lost 2 bases, with 15 bases spanning the gap. CDR3 region: CASSQATTGRTYNEQFF. Written as DNA, the CDR3 is TGCGCCAGCAGCCAAGCCACCACGGGAAGGACCTACAATGAGCAGTTCTTC.

The chain employs TRBV11-2 and TRBJ2-4; D is unclear. V lost 1 base to trimming and J lost 9 bases, with 4 bases between them. This CDR3 is 11 amino acids long. Germline lookup yields CDR1 SGHAT and CDR2 FQNNGV. CDR3 nucleotide sequence: TGTGCCAGCAGCTTAGGTAGCATTCAGTACTTC. Translation: CASSLGSIQYF.

DNA for the CDR3: TGTGCCAGCAGTGAATTCCCCCTGTCGAAACCGGGACAGGATTACAATGAGCAGTTCTTC. Amino acids: CASSEFPLSKPGQDYNEQFF. The J gene is TRBJ2-1, the V gene TRBV2; TRBD1 matches 8 bases. The CDR3 extends over 20 amino acids. Germline loops: CDR1 SNHLY, CDR2 FYNNEI. Trimming removed 2 bases from V and 4 bases from J; junction bases left unmatched: 19.

This clone is a singleton in its sample. V and J are TRBV7-2 and TRBJ1-1; 7 bases fit TRBD1. The CDR3 spans 14 residues. Looked up from germline, CDR1 is SGHTA and CDR2 is FQGNSA. V dropped 2 bases and J dropped 5; count of bases not matched to a gene: 5. CDR3 protein: CASSLIGRGTEAFF. The CDR3 bases are TGTGCCAGCAGCTTAATCGGCAGGGGGACTGAAGCTTTCTTT.

J is TRBJ2-1 and V is TRBV6-5, with TRBD2 identical over 13 bases. Germline CDR1 MNHEY, CDR2 SVGAGI. V lost 4 bases and J lost 6; bases outside the gene matches: 6. The CDR3 loop spans 16 amino acids. The CDR3 region is CASSSWTSGSANEQFF. DNA for the CDR3: TGTGCCAGCAGTTCCTGGACTAGCGGGAGCGCCAATGAGCAGTTCTTC.

The V gene is TRBV7-8, the J gene TRBJ1-6; perhaps TRBD1 as D (5 bases). This CDR3 contains 15 residues. V lost 0 bases and J lost 7, with 10 bases in between. CDR1 SGHVS and CDR2 FQNEAQ come from the germline V gene. DNA of the CDR3: TGTGCCAGCAGCTTAGCCGGGGGATGGAATTCACCCCTCCACTTT. Protein product: CASSLAGGWNSPLHF.

The CDR3, as DNA: TGTGCCAGCAGCTTAGGGCTAGCGGGAGTGACAGATACGCAGTATTTT. Encoded protein: CASSLGLAGVTDTQYF. V and J are TRBV7-9 and TRBJ2-3, with 10 bases that match TRBD2. The CDR3 totals 16 residues. Germline V gene lookup returns CDR1 SEHNR and CDR2 FQNEAQ (reference sequence). J lost 3 bases, V lost 1 base, and 4 bases had no gene match.

V is TRBV3-1 (or the pseudogene TRBV3-2) and J is TRBJ2-1, with TRBD2 matching over 8 bases. Trimming cost V 0 bases and J 0 bases; bases outside gene matches: 10. CDR1 and CDR2 from the germline V gene are LGHDT and YNNKEL (reference sequence). The CDR3 contains 19 residues. CDR3: CASSQDNLAGPSSYNEQFF. CDR3 coding DNA: TGTGCCAGCAGCCAAGATAATCTAGCGGGCCCGAGCTCCTACAATGAGCAGTTCTTC.

CDR3: CATSDSGLSGNTIYF. CDR3 sequence (DNA): TGTGCCACCAGTGATTCGGGTCTCTCTGGAAACACCATATATTTT. The V call is TRBV24-1, the J call TRBJ1-3; no clear D gene. Germline lookup yields CDR1 KGHDR and CDR2 SFDVKD. V was shortened by 2 bases and J by 0 bases, with 7 bases between the two germline ends. The CDR3 loop spans 15 amino acids.

The rearrangement joins TRBV7-2 to TRBJ2-7, with D possibly being TRBD2 (6 bases). The CDR3 consists of 13 residues. CDR1 and CDR2 (germline): SGHTA, FQGNSA. V lost 1 base, J lost 7 bases, and 11 bases lay in between. Here the CDR3 DNA reads TGTGCCAGCAGCTTAGAACTAGCAAAAGAGCAGTACTTC. It encodes CASSLELAKEQYF.

The chain recombines TRBV6-6 with TRBJ2-2; 10 bases line up with TRBD2. V lost 4 bases and J lost 5; bases outside the gene matches: 4. Looked up from germline, CDR1 is MNHNY and CDR2 is SVGAGI (reference sequence). The CDR3 loop spans 15 amino acids. The CDR3 DNA sequence: TGTGCCAGCAGTTTGGAGCGGGAGGGTACCGGGGAGCTGTTTTTT. Translated, it gives CASSLEREGTGELFF.

V is TRBV7-8 and J is TRBJ2-3, with 11 bases that match TRBD1. The V segment lost 5 bases and the J segment 2 bases; nucleotides outside the gene matches: 6. The CDR3 spans 16 residues. CDR1 SGHVS and CDR2 FQNEAQ come from the germline V gene. The CDR3 nucleotides are TGTGCCAGCAGCCGTGGACAGGGGGCCGACACAGATACGCAGTATTTT. Protein: CASSRGQGADTDTQYF.

This chain uses TRBV5-1 with TRBJ2-5, with 11 bases matching TRBD2. CDR1 SGHRS and CDR2 YFSETQ come from the germline V gene. V lost 0 bases, J lost 3 bases, and 4 bases stayed unmatched. CDR3 length: 16 amino acids. CDR3 coding DNA: TGCGCCAGCAGCTTGGGTGGACTAGCGGGTAAAGAGACCCAGTACTTC. Translated: CASSLGGLAGKETQYF.

The chain links TRBV28 to TRBJ2-7; maybe TRBD1 (6 bases). CDR1 and CDR2 from the germline V gene are MDHEN and SYDVKM. The V gene lost 4 bases and the J gene lost 6 bases, with 10 bases spanning the gap. There are 12 residues in the CDR3. In DNA form, the CDR3 reads TGTGCCAGCAGTTCACAGGGACCCGAGCAGTACTTC. Translated: CASSSQGPEQYF.